The clone carrying this TCR beta chain has only a few counts. Its matching antigen is unknown. Isolated per sample were at least 6 million PBMCs. J lost 5 bases, V lost 0 bases, and 4 bases had no gene match. The CDR3 totals 15 residues. In germline, CDR1 is SGHDT, CDR2 YYEEEE. The second PCR ran roughly 7 to 12 cycles with a sample-barcoded 5' primer and J-beta primers. Sequencing recovered at least 3 million CDR3-containing paired-end reads from each sample. MiXCR, run by TCRdb on the 5' RACE reads, gives a single entry per CDR3 protein. The sample has around 1.7 million distinct CDR3 sequences, 28% seen once. The data were taken from a study of blood T cells in healthy people across ages. Study overall: Capture via template switching afforded approximately one barcoded beta molecule per two T cells.

Regarding the study as a whole: Donors of long life had a larger count of naive CD4+ cells and greater diversity than aged donors.

This receptor was taken from a woman aged 25 to 39 in good health. The gene calls are TRBV5-6 and TRBJ2-5; TRBD2 agrees at 10 bases. Material: blood. Here the CDR3 DNA reads TGTGCCAGCAGCTTGGAAGCGGGAGGGCCGGAGACCCAGTACTTC. This gives the protein CASSLEAGGPETQYF.